Each of the 26 T cell receptor beta chains below was sequenced from the same sample in a study of blood T cells in healthy people across ages. Sample-barcoded 5' priming and a J-beta primer mix drove a second PCR of roughly 7 to 11 cycles. TCRdb called the 5' RACE reads again in MiXCR, with one record for every CDR3 protein. Of 800,000 to 950,000 distinct CDR3 sequences detected, under 35% appear once; the ten largest clones hold about 9.4%. These data are also associated with another study on T cells of mothers and their children.

Material: blood. Every receptor here comes from a woman between 35 and 50 years old in good health.

This clonotype came up a few times. The V call is TRBV9, the J call TRBJ2-3, with 7 bases matching TRBD1. Germline V gene data show CDR1 as SGDLS and CDR2 as YYNGEE. J was trimmed by 4 bases and V by 0 bases; bases with no gene match: 8. This CDR3 spans 16 amino acids. The CDR3 DNA follows: TGTGCCAGCAGCGTAGCTGGACAGGCGACCGCAGATACGCAGTATTTT. Protein product: CASSVAGQATADTQYF.

In this sample, this clonotype turned up a few times. J is TRBJ2-5 and V is TRBV25-1; the match to TRBD2 covers 7 bases. The CDR3 contains 14 residues. V dropped 6 bases and J dropped 5; count of bases not matched to a gene: 9. Germline V gene lookup returns CDR1 MGHDK and CDR2 SYGVNS. CDR3 sequence (DNA): TGTGCCAGCAGGGATCCGACTAGCTCGGAGACCCAGTACTTC. Translating it yields CASRDPTSSETQYF.

This clonotype came up many times. CDR3 sequence: CASSPRTGTVYEQYF. CDR3 nucleotides: TGTGCCAGCAGCCCTAGGACAGGGACTGTCTACGAGCAGTACTTC. This sequence joins TRBV12-3 or TRBV12-4 and TRBJ2-7, with 8 bases that match TRBD1. V gave up 6 bases and J gave up 3 bases; unmatched junction bases: 10. The CDR3 totals 15 residues.

This clonotype has more than one count but fewer than ten. The chain has TRBV12-3 or TRBV12-4 and TRBJ2-3; D might be TRBD1 or TRBD2, each matching 5 bases. This CDR3 region has 14 residues. Trimming pared 6 bases from V and 2 bases from J, leaving 12 bases between. The chain's CDR3 is CASSRDRTTDTQYF. CDR3 coding DNA: TGTGCCAGCAGCCGGGACCGCACCACAGATACGCAGTATTTT.

The genes are TRBV28 and TRBJ1-1, with 7 nucleotides matching TRBD1. After removal of 4 bases from V and 0 bases from J, the junction contained 11 bases not matched to a gene. The germline V gene has CDR1 MDHEN and CDR2 SYDVKM. This CDR3 has 17 amino acids. CDR3 coding DNA: TGTGCCAGCAGTTCCCGGGACAGAGGTCGGTTGAACACTGAAGCTTTCTTT. As protein: CASSSRDRGRLNTEAFF.

This chain joins TRBV6-2 or TRBV6-3 and TRBJ1-5; D is undetermined. Per germline, CDR1 MNHEY and CDR2 SVGEGT. V shed 7 bases and J shed 5 bases, with 18 bases lying between them. The CDR3 contains 15 residues. CDR3 sequence (DNA): TGTGCCAGCAACTCCGGACTGCCGGACGATCAGCCCCAGCATTTT. Translating gives CASNSGLPDDQPQHF.

The chain is built from TRBV7-2 and TRBJ1-5; perhaps TRBD1 as D (6 bases). This CDR3 has 15 amino acids. V lost 6 bases and J 9 bases, leaving 21 bases between the germline ends. Looked up from germline, CDR1 is SGHTA and CDR2 is FQGNSA. The CDR3 DNA sequence: TGTGCCAGCAGTCCGGGGGCGGGGGTCCCGAGGCCCCAGCATTTT. It codes for CASSPGAGVPRPQHF.

The rearrangement links TRBV12-3 or TRBV12-4 to TRBJ1-5, with D possibly being TRBD1 (5 bases). The CDR3 loop spans 17 amino acids. V was clipped by 6 bases and J by 3 bases, with 21 bases between them. The CDR3 DNA reads TGTGCCAGCAGGCCTCGGACACGGAAAGATTTCAATCAGCCCCAGCATTTT. It codes for CASRPRTRKDFNQPQHF.

As DNA, the CDR3 is TGTGCCAGTAGACCCCAGGGGGCGACCACTGAAGCTTTCTTT. Translated: CASRPQGATTEAFF. The chain employs TRBV28 and TRBJ1-1, with TRBD1 identical over 8 bases. V shed 9 bases and J 4 bases; nucleotides not matched to a gene: 10. There are 14 residues in the CDR3. Germline CDR1 and CDR2: MDHEN and SYDVKM.

The chain combines TRBV7-2 with TRBJ2-5; D perhaps matches TRBD2 (7 bases). V was trimmed by 5 bases and J by 5 bases, leaving 15 bases between them. CDR1 and CDR2 (germline): SGHTA, FQGNSA. The CDR3 contains 14 residues. The CDR3 sequence: CASSRGGGLETQYF. The CDR3 DNA is TGTGCCAGCAGCCGAGGGGGGGGCTTGGAGACCCAGTACTTC. Full variable domain (outside the CDR3, taken from reference TRBV7-2 and TRBJ2-5): GAGVSQSPSNKVTEKGKDVELRCDPISGHTALYWYRQSLGQGLEFLIYFQGNSAPDKSGLPSDRFSAERTGGSVSTLTIQRTQQEDSAVYLCASSRGGGLETQYFGPGTRLLVL.

This clonotype was recorded a few times. CDR3 nucleotides: TGTGCCAGCAGTCCCACACCGGGACAGCGCACAGATACGCAGTATTTT. This sequence encodes CASSPTPGQRTDTQYF. The gene calls are TRBV27 and TRBJ2-3, with 7 nucleotides matching TRBD1. The germline V gene has CDR1 MNHEY and CDR2 SMNVEV (reference sequence). The junction had 9 bases not matched to a gene; V was cut back by 5 bases and J by 1 base. This CDR3 has 16 residues.

This clonotype has ten or more counts. The junction departs from germline at one end; a sequencing error may be responsible. The chain combines TRBV7-3 with TRBJ2-1; possibly TRBD1 or TRBD2 for D (5 bases each). This CDR3 has 16 amino acids. The V gene's germline CDR1 is SGHTA and CDR2 FQGTGA. In DNA form, the CDR3 reads TGTGCCAGCAGCTTAGCAGGTACAGGACTCTACAGTGAGCAGTTCTTC. Protein product: CASSLAGTGLYSEQFF.

The rearrangement joins TRBV7-3 to TRBJ2-1; 8 nucleotides line up with TRBD2. The V segment lost 0 bases and the J segment 8 bases; nucleotides outside the gene matches: 6. The CDR3 is made up of 15 amino acids. The germline V gene encodes CDR1 SGHTA and CDR2 FQGTGA. The CDR3 coding sequence is TGTGCCAGCAGCTTAACTGGCGGGGGGCGGGATGAGCAGTTCTTC. Amino acid sequence: CASSLTGGGRDEQFF.

This clonotype has more than one count but fewer than ten. The chain uses TRBV3-1 and TRBJ1-4; tentatively, D is TRBD1 (5 bases). CDR1 and CDR2 (germline): LGHDT, YNNKEL (reference sequence). Trimming shortened V by 2 bases and J by 10 bases, and 11 bases separated the two germline ends. The CDR3 runs 13 residues. In nucleotides, the CDR3 is TGTGCCAGCAGCCAACCAGGGCAGGGAAAACTGTTTTTT. As protein: CASSQPGQGKLFF.

This rearrangement joins TRBV4-1 to TRBJ1-5, with a possible D match to TRBD1 (5 bases). The CDR3 extends over 16 amino acids. The germline gives CDR1 MGHRA, CDR2 YSYEKL. V shed 0 bases and J shed 0 bases, with 9 bases lying between them. The CDR3 bases are TGCGCCAGCAGCCAAGACTGGCAGGGTAGCAATCAGCCCCAGCATTTT. Its protein is CASSQDWQGSNQPQHF.

Turning to this clonotype: This could be a read error, since a much larger clone is one nucleotide away. The rearrangement joins TRBV10-3 to TRBJ2-4; 8 bases agree with TRBD1. The end of the DNA fits TRBJ2-7 better, so the J call may be wrong. The CDR3 consists of 12 residues. Germline CDR1 and CDR2: ENHRY and SYGVKD. The CDR3 here is CAIRATGDEQYF. The CDR3 nucleotides read TGTGCCATCAGGGCGACAGGGGACGAGCAGTACTTC.

This clonotype was seen many times. The CDR3 DNA reads TGTGCCACCAACAGGCGGGGCGAAGAGACCCAGTACTTC. Translating gives CATNRRGEETQYF. The gene calls are TRBV24-1 and TRBJ2-5; D is perhaps TRBD2 (6 bases). Trimming left V 8 bases short and J 3 bases short, with 12 bases between. CDR3 size: 13 residues. Germline CDR1 reads KGHDR; CDR2 reads SFDVKD.

V is TRBV30 and J is TRBJ2-1; TRBD2 aligns across 9 bases. Losses at the gene ends were 2 bases for V and 8 bases for J; bases not matched to a gene: 13. CDR3 length: 16 residues. CDR1 is GTSNPN and CDR2 is SVGIG in the germline V gene (reference sequence). Here the CDR3 reads CAWSSWRGGPYDEQFF. CDR3 nucleotide sequence: TGTGCCTGGAGTAGCTGGCGGGGGGGCCCTTACGATGAGCAGTTCTTC.

Many counts were recorded for this clonotype. V usage is TRBV28 and J usage is TRBJ2-4, with D perhaps matching TRBD2 (6 bases). This CDR3 spans 15 amino acids. The V and J ends lost 11 bases and 1 base respectively, with 18 bases between them. Germline V gene lookup returns CDR1 MDHEN and CDR2 SYDVKM. CDR3 protein: CADGGGEVAKNIQYF. The DNA for the CDR3 is TGTGCCGACGGGGGTGGGGAGGTCGCCAAAAACATTCAGTACTTC.

This clonotype was seen a few times. The chain combines TRBV4-1 with TRBJ2-6, with D possibly matching TRBD1 (5 bases). In germline, CDR1 is MGHRA, CDR2 YSYEKL. This CDR3 has 13 amino acids. Between the trimmed V and J ends, which lost 4 bases and 7 bases, there was a span of 8 bases. The CDR3, as DNA: TGCGCCAGCAGCCGGCAGGGAGCCAACGTCCTGACTTTC. Its protein is CASSRQGANVLTF.

In regard to this clonotype: At one of its ends the junction is not consistent with the germline gene, which may arise from a read error. The chain links TRBV5-5 to TRBJ2-7; possibly TRBD1 for D (5 bases). The CDR3 consists of 16 residues. The germline gives CDR1 SGHKS, CDR2 YYEKEE (reference sequence). CDR3 nucleotide sequence: TGTGCCAGCAGCTCAGCCCTTGGGGCAGGAGCCTACGGGCAGTACTTC. Its translation is CASSSALGAGAYGQYF. The entire variable domain, with the rest obtained from reference TRBV5-5 and TRBJ2-7, is as follows: DAGVTQSPTHLIKTRGQQVTLRCSPISGHKSVSWYQQVLGQGPQFIFQYYEKEERGRGNFPDRFSARQFPNYSSELNVNALLLGDSALYLCASSSALGAGAYGQYFGPGTRLTVT.

The CDR3 nucleotides are TGTGCCAGCAGCTTTCGCTCTAGCGGGGGGCCTCGTGGCACCGGGGAGCTGTTTTTT. It is translated as CASSFRSSGGPRGTGELFF. This chain joins TRBV5-6 and TRBJ2-2; 11 positions agree with TRBD2. V was pared by 2 bases and J by 4 bases, with 13 bases of the junction left unmatched. CDR3 length: 19 amino acids. Per germline, CDR1 SGHDT and CDR2 YYEEEE.

V and J are TRBV28 and TRBJ2-4, with 8 bases matching TRBD2. The CDR3 covers 15 residues. Germline V gene data show CDR1 as MDHEN and CDR2 as SYDVKM. V shed 6 bases and J 13 bases; nucleotides not matched to a gene: 17. The CDR3 region is CASSSEREGHNQQYF. The CDR3, as DNA: TGTGCCAGCAGCTCCGAACGGGAGGGCCACAATCAGCAGTACTTC. Filled out from reference TRBV28 and TRBJ2-4, the complete variable domain reads DVKVTQSSRYLVKRTGEKVFLECVQDMDHENMFWYRQDPGLGLRLIYFSYDVKMKEKGDIPEGYSVSREKKERFSLILESASTNQTSMYLCASSSEREGHNQQYFGAGTRLSVL.

This clonotype was picked up a small number of times. The rearrangement joins TRBV15 to TRBJ2-1, with 9 bases matching TRBD1. This CDR3 region has 17 residues. The V segment lost 5 bases and the J segment 10 bases; nucleotides outside the gene matches: 18. The germline V gene has CDR1 LNHNV and CDR2 YYDKDF (reference sequence). The CDR3 nucleotides are TGTGCCACCAGCCGAGGAACAGGGGGCTCGATATCCTACGAGCAGTTCTTC. Residues: CATSRGTGGSISYEQFF.

The chain employs TRBV20-1 and TRBJ2-7, with 8 positions matching TRBD1. CDR1 is DFQATT, CDR2 SNEGSKA, per germline (reference sequence). After removal of 2 bases from V and 3 bases from J, the junction contained 12 bases not matched to a gene. CDR3 length: 16 residues. CDR3 loop: CSARPFNRGDVYEQYF. The DNA for the CDR3 is TGCAGTGCTAGACCCTTTAACAGGGGGGATGTCTACGAGCAGTACTTC.

Many counts were recorded for this clonotype. The chain combines TRBV4-3 with TRBJ2-1; D might be TRBD1 (5 bases). Germline V lookup: CDR1 LGHNA, CDR2 YSLEER. CDR3 length: 16 residues. Trimming left V 5 bases short and J 7 bases short, with 21 bases between. CDR3 nucleotides: TGCGCCAGCAGCGAAGGGCATAGGGGATTTTTTAATGAGCAGTTCTTC. As protein: CASSEGHRGFFNEQFF.